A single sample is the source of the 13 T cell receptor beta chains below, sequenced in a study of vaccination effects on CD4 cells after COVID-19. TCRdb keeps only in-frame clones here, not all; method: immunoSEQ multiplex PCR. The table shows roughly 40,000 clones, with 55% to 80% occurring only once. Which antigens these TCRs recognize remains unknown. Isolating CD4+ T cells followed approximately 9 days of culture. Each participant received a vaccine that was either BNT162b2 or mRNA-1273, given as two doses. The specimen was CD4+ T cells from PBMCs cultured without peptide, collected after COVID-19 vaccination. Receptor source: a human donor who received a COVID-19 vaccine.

DNA for the CDR3: TGTGCCAGCAGTACCAGGACAGGGAACAATCAGCCCCAGCATTTT. It codes for CASSTRTGNNQPQHF. This chain connects TRBV6-5 to TRBJ1-5, with 8 positions matching TRBD1. This CDR3 spans 15 amino acids. The germline V gene has CDR1 MNHEY and CDR2 SVGAGI. J was trimmed by 3 bases and V by 5 bases; bases with no gene match: 6.

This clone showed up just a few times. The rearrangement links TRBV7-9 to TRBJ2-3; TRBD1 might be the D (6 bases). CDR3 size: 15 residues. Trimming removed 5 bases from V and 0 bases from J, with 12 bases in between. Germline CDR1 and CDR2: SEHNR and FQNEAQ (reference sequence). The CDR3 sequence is CASSLRQASTDTQYF. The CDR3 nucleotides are TGTGCCAGCAGCCTGCGACAGGCTAGCACAGATACGCAGTATTTT.

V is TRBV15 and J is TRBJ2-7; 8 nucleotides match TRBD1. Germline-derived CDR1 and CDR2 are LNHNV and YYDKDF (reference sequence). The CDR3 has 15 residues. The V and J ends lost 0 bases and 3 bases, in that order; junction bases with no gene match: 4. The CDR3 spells CATSRETGVIYEQYF. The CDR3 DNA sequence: TGTGCCACCAGCAGAGAGACAGGGGTAATCTACGAGCAGTACTTC.

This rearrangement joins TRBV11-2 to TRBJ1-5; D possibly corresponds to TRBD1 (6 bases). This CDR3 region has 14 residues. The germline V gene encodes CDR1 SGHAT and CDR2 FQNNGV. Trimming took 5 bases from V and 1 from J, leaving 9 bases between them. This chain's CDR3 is CASSPGGSNQPQHF. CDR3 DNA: TGTGCCAGCAGCCCCGGGGGCAGCAATCAGCCCCAGCATTTT.

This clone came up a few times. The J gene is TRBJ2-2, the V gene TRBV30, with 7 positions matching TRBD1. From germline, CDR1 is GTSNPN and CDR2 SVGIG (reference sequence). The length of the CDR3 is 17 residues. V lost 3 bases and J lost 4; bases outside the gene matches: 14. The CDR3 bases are TGTGCCTGGAGAGAGATGAGGGGGCCCGTCGGCACCGGGGAGCTGTTTTTT. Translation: CAWREMRGPVGTGELFF.

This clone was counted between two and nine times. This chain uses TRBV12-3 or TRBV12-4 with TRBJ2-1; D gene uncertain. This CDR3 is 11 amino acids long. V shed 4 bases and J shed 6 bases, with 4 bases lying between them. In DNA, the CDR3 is TGTGCCAGCAGTTCCATCAATGAGCAGTTCTTC. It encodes CASSSINEQFF.

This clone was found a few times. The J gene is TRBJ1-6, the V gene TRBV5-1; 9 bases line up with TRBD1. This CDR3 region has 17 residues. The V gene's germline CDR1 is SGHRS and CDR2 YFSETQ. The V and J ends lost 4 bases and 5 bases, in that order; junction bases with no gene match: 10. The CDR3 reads CASSRDPTGGNNSPLHF. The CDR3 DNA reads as TGCGCCAGCAGCCGTGACCCGACAGGGGGAAATAATTCACCCCTCCACTTT.

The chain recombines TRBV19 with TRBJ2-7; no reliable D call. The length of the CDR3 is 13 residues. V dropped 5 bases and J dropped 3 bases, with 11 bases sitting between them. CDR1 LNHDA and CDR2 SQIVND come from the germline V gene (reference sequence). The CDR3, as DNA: TGTGCCAGTAGTTCAACTGGTAACTACGAGCAGTACTTC. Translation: CASSSTGNYEQYF.

Here the CDR3 reads CASSRVSNSYEQYF. For the CDR3, the DNA is TGTGCCAGCAGCCGGGTTTCGAACTCCTACGAGCAGTACTTC. The rearrangement joins TRBV6-5 to TRBJ2-7; no definite D call. Germline V gene lookup returns CDR1 MNHEY and CDR2 SVGAGI. The CDR3 has 14 amino acids. Trimming took 6 bases from V and 0 from J, leaving 12 bases between them.

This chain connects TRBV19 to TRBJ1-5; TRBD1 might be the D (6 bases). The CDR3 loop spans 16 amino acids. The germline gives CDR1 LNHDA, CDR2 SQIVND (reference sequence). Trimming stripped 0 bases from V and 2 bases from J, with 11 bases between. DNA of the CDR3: TGTGCCAGTAGTATAGACTATGCAGGGGGCAATCAGCCCCAGCATTTT. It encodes CASSIDYAGGNQPQHF.

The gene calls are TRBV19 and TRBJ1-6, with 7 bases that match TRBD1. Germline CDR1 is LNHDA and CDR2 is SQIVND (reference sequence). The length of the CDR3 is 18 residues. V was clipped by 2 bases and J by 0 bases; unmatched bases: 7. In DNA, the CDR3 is TGTGCCAGTAGTATACCGACAGGGCGAAGCTCCTATAATTCACCCCTCCACTTT. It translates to CASSIPTGRSSYNSPLHF.

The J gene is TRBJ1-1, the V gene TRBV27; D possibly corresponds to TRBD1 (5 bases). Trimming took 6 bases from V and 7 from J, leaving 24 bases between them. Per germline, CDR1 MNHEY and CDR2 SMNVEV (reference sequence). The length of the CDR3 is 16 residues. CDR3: CASSWGSTRVVSEAFF. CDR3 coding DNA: TGTGCCAGCAGCTGGGGGTCGACCAGGGTAGTCAGTGAAGCTTTCTTT.

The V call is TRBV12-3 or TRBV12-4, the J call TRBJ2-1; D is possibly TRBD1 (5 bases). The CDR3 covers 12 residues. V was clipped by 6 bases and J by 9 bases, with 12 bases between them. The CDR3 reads CASSTQGFEQFF. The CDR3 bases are TGTGCCAGCAGCACGCAGGGATTTGAGCAGTTCTTC.